The TCR beta chain under discussion was sequenced for a study of response to subunit inactivated influenza vaccine. TCRdb re-analysed the RT-PCR reads in MiXCR, keeping a single row per CDR3 protein. The profile shows just under 250,000 distinct CDR3 sequences, approximately 12% of them singletons. Remarks on this clonotype: Its cognate antigen is unknown. This may be a read error, as it is one base from a much larger clone.

Whole-study results and caveats: That few new T cells are recruited by each seasonal influenza vaccination was the authors' suggestion.

The origin of this receptor is a man aged 45-65 years who received an inactivated influenza vaccine. The starting material was non-naive T cells sorted from PBMCs, obtained 14 days before vaccination.

The CDR3 protein is CVSSSRGGEKLFF. In nucleotides, the CDR3 is TGTGTCAGCAGCTCCAGGGGTGGTGAAAAACTGTTTTTT. This chain uses TRBV9 with TRBJ1-4; D possibly corresponds to TRBD1 (6 bases). CDR3 length: 13 residues. The V gene's germline CDR1 is SGDLS and CDR2 YYNGEE.